What follows are 20 T cell receptor beta chains derived from one specimen sequenced in a study of breast tumors, draining lymph nodes, adjacent tissues. Breast cancer patients provided tissue from their axillary draining lymph nodes. MiXCR was run by TCRdb on the multiplex PCR reads, yielding one entry per CDR3 protein. The repertoire holds 80,000 to 130,000 distinct CDR3 sequences, with about 20% as singletons. Input material: axillary lymph node tissue. These receptors were taken from a female donor with breast cancer. Some clones in this sample may be carry-over from other donors' samples.

Concerning this clonotype: One end of the junction varies from germline; a read error may be responsible. The genes are TRBV28 and TRBJ1-4; D not resolved. CDR1 is MDHEN, CDR2 SYDVKM, per germline. The CDR3 spans 14 residues. The CDR3 coding sequence is TGTGCCGGCAGCCGGGCGGGCGATAATGAAAAACTGTTTTTT. This encodes CAGSRAGDNEKLFF.

This clonotype was seen repeatedly, ten times or more. The chain uses TRBV29-1 and TRBJ2-2; weak D call: TRBD1 (6 bases). The length of the CDR3 is 14 residues. Trimming took off 6 bases at V and 7 bases at J, with 18 bases between the two ends. Germline V gives CDR1 SQVTM, CDR2 ANQGSEA. The CDR3 reads CSVPNQGFGGELFF. DNA for the CDR3: TGCAGCGTACCCAATCAGGGGTTTGGCGGGGAGCTGTTTTTT.

This clonotype was seen many times. The chain joins TRBV14 to TRBJ1-2; D is undetermined. V was trimmed by 0 bases and J by 8 bases, leaving 7 bases between them. CDR1 and CDR2 (germline): SGHDN, FVKESK. The CDR3 spans 12 residues. CDR3 protein: CASSQDGVGYTF. The CDR3 region has the DNA TGTGCCAGCAGCCAAGATGGAGTCGGCTACACCTTC.

This clonotype was picked up many times. The chain uses TRBV10-3 and TRBJ2-7, with 8 bases matching TRBD1. CDR1 ENHRY and CDR2 SYGVKD come from the germline V gene. V was clipped by 10 bases and J by 6 bases; unmatched bases: 11. There are 13 residues in the CDR3. The CDR3 DNA reads TGTGCCACCCTCCTCGGACAGGGAGGCGAGCAGTACTTC. Amino acids: CATLLGQGGEQYF.

This clonotype was recorded many times. This sequence joins TRBV6-1 and TRBJ1-2, with D possibly TRBD1 on 6 matching bases. The V gene's germline CDR1 is MNHNS and CDR2 SASEGT. The CDR3 extends over 16 amino acids. Trimming removed 5 bases from V and 4 bases from J, with 20 bases in between. For the CDR3, the DNA is TGTGCCAGCAGTTCGTTGAGCAGGGGTGACTCCTATGGCTACACCTTC. Translation: CASSSLSRGDSYGYTF.

Details on this clonotype: With a much larger clone just one base away, this may be a read error. The chain is built from TRBV6-6 and TRBJ2-1; no clear D gene. From germline, CDR1 is MNHNY and CDR2 SVGAGI (reference sequence). This CDR3 region has 14 residues. CDR3 in amino acids: CASGYSTRDNEQFF. The CDR3 DNA is TGTGCCAGCGGTTACTCGACCCGCGACAATGAGCAGTTCTTC.

In its sample, this clonotype was seen many times. The J gene is TRBJ1-5, the V gene TRBV19, with D unresolved. V lost 6 bases and J lost 3, with 15 bases in between. Germline V gives CDR1 LNHDA, CDR2 SQIVND (reference sequence). The CDR3 is made up of 15 amino acids. The CDR3 DNA reads as TGTGCCAGTAGCGAGGTGGGTCAGCTCAATCAGCCCCAGCATTTT. This encodes CASSEVGQLNQPQHF.

This clonotype has a count of ten or more. This chain joins TRBV9 and TRBJ1-2, with TRBD1 matching over 7 bases. Trimming at V came to 0 bases and at J to 8 bases, leaving 7 bases not matched to a gene. Germline lookup yields CDR1 SGDLS and CDR2 YYNGEE. CDR3 size: 14 residues. The CDR3 reads CASSVEGAGGGYTF. The CDR3 nucleotides are TGTGCCAGCAGCGTAGAGGGGGCGGGAGGCGGCTACACCTTC.

In its sample, this clonotype was seen many times. The genes are TRBV11-3 and TRBJ2-3, with D perhaps TRBD2 (7 bases). CDR1 is SGHNT, CDR2 YENEEA, per germline. V was cut by 4 bases and J by 4 bases, with 15 bases left in between. CDR3 size: 15 residues. CDR3 in DNA: TGTGCCAGCAGCTCCCGTCGGGGGGCGGCAGATACGCAGTATTTT. Amino acid sequence: CASSSRRGAADTQYF. Full variable domain (outside the CDR3, taken from reference TRBV11-3 and TRBJ2-3): EAGVVQSPRYKIIEKKQPVAFWCNPISGHNTLYWYLQNLGQGPELLIRYENEEAVDDSQLPKDRFSAERLKGVDSTLKIQPAELGDSAVYLCASSSRRGAADTQYFGPGTRLTVL.

There are many counts of this clonotype. The J gene is TRBJ1-2, the V gene TRBV15; D is possibly TRBD1 (5 bases). This CDR3 has 15 residues. The germline gives CDR1 LNHNV, CDR2 YYDKDF (reference sequence). The ends were cut back, 4 bases at V and 7 bases at J, with 19 bases in the middle. Here the CDR3 reads CATSTPFRDVPGYTF. CDR3 DNA sequence: TGTGCCACCAGCACGCCCTTTAGGGACGTTCCTGGCTACACCTTC.

This clonotype occurred many times. This sequence joins TRBV6-5 and TRBJ1-2; 8 bases map to TRBD1. This CDR3 comprises 14 residues. V was pared by 0 bases and J by 5 bases, with 2 bases of the junction left unmatched. CDR1 and CDR2 from the germline V gene are MNHEY and SVGAGI. The CDR3 here is CASSYSTGDYGYTF. The CDR3 DNA sequence: TGTGCCAGCAGTTACTCGACAGGGGATTATGGCTACACCTTC.

This chain links TRBV6-1 with TRBJ2-1, with TRBD2 identical over 8 bases. This CDR3 region has 14 residues. The junction had 14 bases not matched to a gene; V was cut back by 4 bases and J by 15 bases. Germline CDR1 reads MNHNS; CDR2 reads SASEGT. Written as DNA, the CDR3 is TGTGCCAGCAGTGTAAGCGGGGGCATCTCGCGACGGTTCTTC. This gives the protein CASSVSGGISRRFF.

The chain uses TRBV27 and TRBJ2-1; TRBD1 is a possible D gene (6 bases). This CDR3 has 14 residues. The V end was cut by 7 bases, the J end by 9 bases, with 19 bases between. Germline assignment: CDR1 MNHEY and CDR2 SMNVEV (reference sequence). CDR3 sequence (DNA): TGTGCCAGCACTTACAACAGGGAATTGGGTGAGCAGTTCTTC. This encodes CASTYNRELGEQFF.

This clonotype was seen many times. CDR3 sequence (DNA): TGCAGTGCTAGAGCGCCCACTTCGCCCGAGCAGTACTTC. Translating it yields CSARAPTSPEQYF. The rearrangement links TRBV20-1 to TRBJ2-7; no clear D gene. The V gene lost 1 base and the J gene lost 6 bases, with 13 bases spanning the gap. The CDR3 sequence is 13 residues long. Germline V gives CDR1 DFQATT, CDR2 SNEGSKA (reference sequence).

The table lists this clonotype with many counts. This chain links TRBV9 with TRBJ2-7; D may be TRBD1 or TRBD2 (5 bases each). Germline V gene data show CDR1 as SGDLS and CDR2 as YYNGEE. Trimming took off 3 bases at V and 6 bases at J, with 19 bases between the two ends. This CDR3 spans 15 amino acids. The CDR3 loop is CASSAGTPTGSEQYF. In nucleotides, the CDR3 is TGTGCCAGCAGCGCCGGGACCCCGACTGGGAGCGAGCAGTACTTC.

This clonotype was picked up many times. V gene TRBV20-1 combines with J gene TRBJ2-1; 8 bases match TRBD2. With V trimmed by 6 bases and J by 10 bases, 14 bases remained unmatched. The CDR3 contains 14 residues. In germline, CDR1 is DFQATT, CDR2 SNEGSKA (reference sequence). The CDR3 here is CSATGSGSWMEQFF. The CDR3 nucleotides are TGCAGTGCCACTGGCAGCGGGAGTTGGATGGAGCAGTTCTTC.

This clonotype was seen at least ten times. The V and J genes are TRBV5-1 and TRBJ2-7; 13 nucleotides line up with TRBD2. Trimming took 4 bases from V and 5 from J; bases not matched to a gene: 3. The CDR3 contains 14 residues. Germline assignment: CDR1 SGHRS and CDR2 YFSETQ. This CDR3 reads CASSEGLAGNEQYF. CDR3 coding DNA: TGCGCCAGCAGCGAGGGACTAGCGGGGAACGAGCAGTACTTC.

The sample holds many counts of this clonotype. The chain recombines TRBV2 with TRBJ1-6; weak D call: TRBD1 (6 bases). This CDR3 is 15 amino acids long. The V end lost 4 bases, the J end lost 9 bases, and 16 bases lay between the germline ends. The germline gives CDR1 SNHLY, CDR2 FYNNEI. The CDR3 nucleotides are TGTGCCAGCAGTGGGGGGGGACAAGGGAGTTCACCCCTCCACTTT. It yields the protein CASSGGGQGSSPLHF.

At least ten counts were recorded for this clonotype. This rearrangement joins TRBV11-2 to TRBJ2-1; D is possibly TRBD2 (5 bases). The CDR3 runs 11 residues. The V end lost 7 bases, the J end lost 9 bases, and 10 bases lay between the germline ends. CDR1 and CDR2 (germline): SGHAT, FQNNGV. The CDR3 reads CASNAGGEQFF. In nucleotides, the CDR3 is TGTGCCAGCAACGCGGGCGGTGAGCAGTTCTTC.

This clonotype has at least ten counts. The V call is TRBV20-1, the J call TRBJ2-1; 7 nucleotides align to TRBD1. The CDR3 length is 14 residues. V lost 6 bases, J lost 8 bases, and 13 bases stayed unmatched. In germline, CDR1 is DFQATT, CDR2 SNEGSKA (reference sequence). The CDR3 DNA sequence: TGCAGTGCACCTCGGGACAGTATTATCGATGAGCAGTTCTTC. Protein sequence: CSAPRDSIIDEQFF.